This passage covers 16 T cell receptor beta chains from one sample sequenced in a study of human T cells and chemical hapten exposure. TCRdb passed the RACE reads through MiXCR, listing each CDR3 protein once. The sample holds 50,000 or so distinct CDR3 sequences; approximately 9.9% are singletons and the top ten take roughly 17%. Time point of the sample: patch test 3, about 24 weeks after DPC sensitization. Treatment meaning: therapeutic diphenylcyclopropenone sensitization with weekly scalp DPC. Sample: whole blood, taken in connection with sensitization to the hapten diphenylcyclopropenone (DPC). These receptor sequences come from a woman aged 40 to 50 with alopecia areata. Some clones in this sample may be carry-over from other donors' samples.

This clonotype has a count of ten or more. The chain combines TRBV27 with TRBJ2-1; 11 bases align to TRBD2. With V trimmed by 6 bases and J by 4 bases, 5 bases remained unmatched. This CDR3 comprises 15 residues. CDR1 and CDR2 from the germline V gene are MNHEY and SMNVEV (reference sequence). DNA for the CDR3: TGTGCCAGCAGGTTGCTAGCGGGGGGATACAATGAGCAGTTCTTC. It encodes CASRLLAGGYNEQFF.

This clonotype has only a few counts. V gene TRBV28 combines with J gene TRBJ2-2; D unclear. Trimming left V 7 bases short and J 2 bases short, with 14 bases between. This CDR3 contains 15 residues. The germline V gene has CDR1 MDHEN and CDR2 SYDVKM. CDR3 loop: CASTKGPLNTGELFF. In nucleotides, the CDR3 is TGTGCCAGCACAAAAGGGCCTTTAAACACCGGGGAGCTGTTTTTT.

The sample holds a few counts of this clonotype. This rearrangement joins TRBV7-2 to TRBJ1-4; D gene ambiguous. Between the trimmed V and J ends, which lost 5 bases and 4 bases, there was a span of 11 bases. Germline V gives CDR1 SGHTA, CDR2 FQGNSA. The CDR3 sequence is 14 residues long. The CDR3: CASSGELGNEKLFF. The CDR3 coding sequence is TGTGCCAGCAGCGGGGAGTTGGGTAATGAAAAACTGTTTTTT.

This chain connects TRBV28 to TRBJ2-3; no definite D call. The germline CDR1 and CDR2 sequences are MDHEN and SYDVKM. The CDR3 is 17 residues long. Deletions cut 6 bases from V and 4 bases from J, with 23 bases between. In DNA form, the CDR3 reads TGTGCCAGCAGCTGGTTGAGGCAGGATTGGTCTCCAGATACGCAGTATTTT. This codes for CASSWLRQDWSPDTQYF. Based on the CDR3 plus reference TRBV28 and TRBJ2-3, the full variable domain is DVKVTQSSRYLVKRTGEKVFLECVQDMDHENMFWYRQDPGLGLRLIYFSYDVKMKEKGDIPEGYSVSREKKERFSLILESASTNQTSMYLCASSWLRQDWSPDTQYFGPGTRLTVL.

The rearrangement links TRBV10-3 to TRBJ1-5; weak D call: TRBD1 (5 bases). V dropped 5 bases and J dropped 7 bases, with 24 bases sitting between them. Germline CDR1 is ENHRY and CDR2 is SYGVKD. CDR3 length equals 17 residues. The chain's CDR3 is CAISPKRGTTGGQPQHF. The CDR3 bases are TGTGCCATCAGTCCCAAACGAGGGACGACCGGGGGGCAGCCCCAGCATTTT.

Only a few counts were recorded for this clonotype. The rearrangement links TRBV24-1 to TRBJ2-5, with D possibly being TRBD2 (6 bases). The germline CDR1 and CDR2 sequences are KGHDR and SFDVKD. The V end lost 4 bases, the J end lost 5 bases, and 28 bases lay between the germline ends. This CDR3 comprises 19 residues. CDR3 amino acids: CATSDSSDRKRALQETQYF. CDR3 sequence (DNA): TGTGCCACCAGTGACTCCAGTGACCGTAAGCGGGCCCTTCAGGAGACCCAGTACTTC.

This clonotype showed up just a few times. V usage is TRBV20-1 and J usage is TRBJ2-5; D is ambiguous. Trimming took 3 bases from V and 4 from J, leaving 6 bases between them. CDR1 is DFQATT and CDR2 is SNEGSKA in the germline V gene (reference sequence). The CDR3 spans 11 residues. CDR3 bases: TGCAGTGCTAGCAAGGGAGAGACCCAGTACTTC. Translated: CSASKGETQYF.

Only a few counts were recorded for this clonotype. The chain joins TRBV15 to TRBJ1-2, with D possibly TRBD1 on 6 matching bases. From germline, CDR1 is LNHNV and CDR2 YYDKDF (reference sequence). The CDR3 length is 11 residues. Between the trimmed V and J ends, which lost 0 bases and 14 bases, there was a span of 10 bases. CDR3 in amino acids: CATSREGGWTF. In nucleotides, the CDR3 is TGTGCCACCAGCAGAGAAGGGGGTTGGACCTTC.

This clonotype was seen more than once but under ten times. This sequence joins TRBV6-5 and TRBJ1-5; unclear D gene. Germline V gene lookup returns CDR1 MNHEY and CDR2 SVGAGI. This CDR3 is 13 amino acids long. Between the trimmed V and J ends, which lost 8 bases and 7 bases, there was a span of 15 bases. The CDR3 DNA reads as TGTGCCAGCTCGGACGGTCCGTGGCAGCCCCAGCATTTT. This sequence encodes CASSDGPWQPQHF.

This clonotype has at least ten counts. The chain combines TRBV6-5 with TRBJ1-4; 10 bases match TRBD1. V lost 6 bases and J lost 10; bases outside the gene matches: 8. The CDR3 length is 14 residues. CDR1 MNHEY and CDR2 SVGAGI come from the germline V gene. The CDR3 region has the DNA TGTGCCAGCAGGATGGGACAGGGGTTGGGAAAACTGTTTTTT. This sequence encodes CASRMGQGLGKLFF.

This clonotype was observed at least ten times. The chain joins TRBV6-2 or TRBV6-3 to TRBJ2-3; 7 bases match TRBD1. CDR3 size: 16 residues. V shed 5 bases, J shed 4 bases, and the junction held 12 bases outside the gene matches. In germline, CDR1 is MNHEY, CDR2 SVGEGT. Here the CDR3 reads CASSTPGQFFADTQYF. The DNA of the CDR3 is TGTGCCAGCAGTACCCCGGGACAGTTCTTTGCAGATACGCAGTATTTT.

This clonotype was seen only a few times. The chain couples TRBV5-1 to TRBJ2-7, with D perhaps TRBD1 or TRBD2 (6 bases each). Germline V gene lookup returns CDR1 SGHRS and CDR2 YFSETQ. V lost 1 base and J lost 2, with 13 bases in between. The CDR3 extends over 15 amino acids. CDR3 in DNA: TGCGCCAGCAGCTTGTCGGGGGCGCGGACCTACGAGCAGTACTTC. Protein sequence: CASSLSGARTYEQYF.

This clonotype was seen ten or more times. The CDR3 is CSVDSPVEGGSSYNEQFF. The CDR3 DNA is TGCAGCGTTGATTCCCCGGTGGAGGGGGGAAGCTCCTACAATGAGCAGTTCTTC. This chain uses TRBV29-1 with TRBJ2-1, with D possibly called TRBD1 or TRBD2 (6 bases each). The germline V and J ends were trimmed by 3 bases and 0 bases, with 21 bases remaining between them. The CDR3 spans 18 residues. CDR1 is SQVTM, CDR2 ANQGSEA, per germline.

The genes are TRBV11-2 and TRBJ1-3, with D perhaps TRBD1 (6 bases). The germline gives CDR1 SGHAT, CDR2 FQNNGV. Trimming removed 5 bases from V and 0 bases from J, with 14 bases in between. This CDR3 region has 16 residues. The CDR3 spells CASSPDDRFSGNTIYF. DNA for the CDR3: TGTGCCAGCAGCCCGGATGACAGGTTCTCTGGAAACACCATATATTTT.

This rearrangement joins TRBV20-1 to TRBJ1-5, with D possibly TRBD1 on 5 matching bases. The V gene's germline CDR1 is DFQATT and CDR2 SNEGSKA (reference sequence). Trimming pared 6 bases from V and 7 bases from J, leaving 16 bases between. CDR3 length: 13 residues. CDR3 protein: CSAVSGLDQPQHF. The CDR3 DNA follows: TGCAGTGCCGTTTCAGGGCTGGACCAGCCCCAGCATTTT.

This clonotype has at least ten counts. The V call is TRBV13, the J call TRBJ2-4, with D perhaps matching TRBD2 (6 bases). The germline CDR1 and CDR2 sequences are PRHDT and FYEKMQ (reference sequence). CDR3 length: 15 amino acids. V lost 2 bases to trimming and J lost 0 bases, with 8 bases between them. CDR3 protein: CASSLRGLAKNIQYF. The CDR3 DNA reads TGTGCCAGCAGCTTACGGGGACTAGCCAAAAACATTCAGTACTTC.